Here is one T cell receptor (beta chain) with its context. Profiled with immunoSEQ multiplex PCR; TCRdb holds only in-frame clones, not every one. The table includes tens of thousands of clones, over 80% detected once. The data originate from a study of blood T cell repertoires in COVID-19. Germline loops: CDR1 MNHEY, CDR2 SVGAGI. The V and J ends lost 2 bases and 5 bases respectively, with 15 bases between them. The length of the CDR3 is 15 residues. This receptor was identified in a woman of 80 years or more with active or convalescent COVID-19. The chain couples TRBV6-5 to TRBJ1-1; D is possibly TRBD1 (6 bases). The sequencing sample was made of peripheral blood. CDR3 loop: CASSYTAGAGTEAFF. The CDR3 region has the DNA TGTGCCAGCAGTTACACCGCGGGGGCTGGTACTGAAGCTTTCTTT.